This record concerns one TCR beta chain sequence. Per the original methods: Reference gene primer amplification gave nucleated cell count estimates. Sequencing used immunoSEQ multiplex PCR; TCRdb keeps in-frame clones, though not all of them. V, J and clone size are taken as reported in that table, and D and trimming were inferred from the DNA itself. Of 200,000 to 250,000 clones in the sample, 84% are singletons; the top ten hold under 2%. The entry originates in a study of blood T cell repertoires in COVID-19. As for the study in general: The samples span acute and convalescent COVID-19 from the United States, Italy and Spain.

CDR3 length: 15 residues. Germline lookup yields CDR1 LGHNA and CDR2 YSLEER. Trimming removed 1 base from V and 10 bases from J; junction bases left unmatched: 6. The receptor's source is a man between 60 and 75 years old who had recovered from COVID-19. Sequenced: PBMCs or T cells enriched from blood (not recorded which). The genes are TRBV4-3 and TRBJ1-6, with 8 bases fitting TRBD1. The CDR3 DNA follows: TGCGCCAGCAGCCAAGCGGACAGGGTCAGGTCACCCCTCCACTTT. This codes for CASSQADRVRSPLHF.